The clone carrying this T cell receptor beta chain was counted once. This entry is derived from a study of T cell responses to AZD1222 COVID-19 vaccine. Sequenced by immunoSEQ multiplex PCR; TCRdb stores in-frame clones only, minus some. This table has about 150,000 clones, around 85% appearing once. This clonotype was obtained from an adult who had recovered from COVID-19. The sample here was peripheral blood, taken after recovery from COVID-19.

CDR3 sequence: CASSQDHREKLFF. In nucleotides, the CDR3 is TGTGCCAGCAGCCAAGATCATCGTGAAAAACTGTTTTTT. The V call is TRBV4-2, the J call TRBJ1-4, with D uncertain. The CDR3 spans 13 residues. V was clipped by 0 bases and J by 7 bases, with 6 bases between them. Germline V gene sequence: CDR1 LGHNA, CDR2 YNFKEQ.